The T cell receptor (beta chain) described here comes from a study of T cell responses to AZD1222 COVID-19 vaccine. On the study more broadly: Both about-4-week and about-12-week second-dose recipients were combined.

The repertoire was sequenced with immunoSEQ multiplex PCR; TCRdb's copy has only in-frame clones and lacks some. The repertoire holds around 180,000 clones, with around 92% as singletons. Findings and limits, study-wide: Repertoires were obtained solely post-peak T cell response. At study baseline, merely more than 5 AZD1222 recipients were seropositive. There were vaccine-associated CD4 TCRs across spike, dominant at 160-218 and 743-854.

The CDR3 runs to 11 residues. CDR1 and CDR2 (germline): DFQATT, SNEGSKA (reference sequence). Trimming pared 3 bases from V and 7 bases from J, leaving 9 bases between. To note about this clone: The antigen remains unidentified.

The TCR comes from an adult in good health. The chain is built from TRBV20-1 and TRBJ1-1; TRBD1 is a possible D gene (5 bases). The source material was peripheral blood, sampled on day 0 of AZD1222 vaccination. DNA of the CDR3: TGCAGTGCTAGGGGGGACTATGAAGCTTTCTTT. Translating it yields CSARGDYEAFF.